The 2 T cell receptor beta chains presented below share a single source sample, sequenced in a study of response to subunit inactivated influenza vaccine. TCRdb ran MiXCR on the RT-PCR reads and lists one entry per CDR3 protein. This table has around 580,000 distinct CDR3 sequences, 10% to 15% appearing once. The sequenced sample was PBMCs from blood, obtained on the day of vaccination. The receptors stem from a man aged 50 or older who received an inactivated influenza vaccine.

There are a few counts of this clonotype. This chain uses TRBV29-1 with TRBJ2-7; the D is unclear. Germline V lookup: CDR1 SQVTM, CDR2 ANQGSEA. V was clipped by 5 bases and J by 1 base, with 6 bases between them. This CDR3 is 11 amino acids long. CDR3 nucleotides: TGCAGCGTTATTGGTTCCTACGAGCAGTACTTC. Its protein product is CSVIGSYEQYF.

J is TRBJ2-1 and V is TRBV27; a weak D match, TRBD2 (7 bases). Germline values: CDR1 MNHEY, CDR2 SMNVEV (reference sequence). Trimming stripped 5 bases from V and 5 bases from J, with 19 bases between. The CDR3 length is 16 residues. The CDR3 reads CASSPRGAGANNEQFF. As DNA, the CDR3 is TGTGCCAGCAGTCCCCGGGGGGCGGGAGCCAACAATGAGCAGTTCTTC.